This is a list of T cell receptor beta chains from one sample in a study of blood T cell repertoires in COVID-19. Sequenced by immunoSEQ multiplex PCR; TCRdb stores in-frame clones only, minus some. This sample has 100,000 or so clones, with about nine tenths found just once. Sequencing was done on a sample of peripheral blood. All receptors come from a woman aged 50 to 60 in a cohort sampled during active COVID-19. Each CDR3 is given with its conserved first and last residue. D genes are given only for firm matches. Size is stated for part of the rows, as once, few or many counts, or as a class when the clone is expanded.

clone_size,d_call,j_call,v_call,cdr3_aa,cdr3_nt
-,-,TRBJ2-7,TRBV27,CASSNDRTYEQYF,TGTGCCAGCAGCAATGACAGGACCTACGAGCAGTACTTC
-,-,TRBJ2-1,TRBV11-3,CASSLDPQGWNEQFF,TGTGCCAGCAGCTTAGATCCGCAGGGTTGGAATGAGCAGTTCTTC
-,-,TRBJ1-2,TRBV6-6,CASTTGSSYGYTF,TGTGCCAGCACCACAGGGAGTAGCTATGGCTACACCTTC
once,TRBD2,TRBJ2-1,TRBV7-2,CASSSSLAGAYNEQFF,TGTGCCAGCAGCTCATCTCTAGCGGGAGCCTACAATGAGCAGTTCTTC
-,TRBD2,TRBJ2-1,TRBV7-2,CASSLQAGTYNEQFF,TGTGCCAGCAGCCTACAAGCGGGAACCTACAATGAGCAGTTCTTC
-,-,TRBJ1-1,TRBV2,CASRGDRDTEAFF,TGTGCCAGCCGGGGGGACCGGGACACTGAAGCTTTCTTT
-,TRBD1,TRBJ1-2,TRBV28,CASSSLGLWTGNGYTF,TGTGCCAGCAGTTCCCTAGGGCTCTGGACAGGGAATGGCTACACCTTC
-,TRBD2,TRBJ2-3,TRBV28,CASSGRVIFTSTDTQYF,TGTGCCAGTAGCGGGAGGGTAATATTCACTAGCACAGATACGCAGTATTTT
-,TRBD1,TRBJ2-7,TRBV7-9,CASSPRPGQGPYEQYF,TGTGCCAGCAGCCCCAGACCGGGACAGGGGCCCTACGAGCAGTACTTC
-,-,TRBJ2-7,TRBV7-9,CASSSGLEQYF,TGTGCCAGCAGCTCTGGACTAGAGCAGTACTTC
-,-,TRBJ2-1,TRBV10-1,CACLGARRRRPPGGSYNEQFF,TGCGCCTGCCTCGGGGCCCGACGACGCCGACCCCCCGGGGGCTCCTACAATGAGCAGTTCTTC
once,TRBD1,TRBJ1-5,TRBV6-6,CASTLEGANQPQHF,TGTGCCAGCACCTTAGAGGGGGCGAATCAGCCCCAGCATTTT
-,TRBD1,TRBJ2-5,TRBV18,CASSPGTGRETQYF,TGTGCCAGCTCACCGGGGACAGGACGGGAGACCCAGTACTTC
once,TRBD2,TRBJ2-2,TRBV10-1,CASGLAPTGELFF,TGCGCCAGCGGACTAGCGCCCACCGGGGAGCTGTTTTTT
-,TRBD1,TRBJ1-5,TRBV5-8,CASAGTASGQPQHF,TGTGCCAGCGCAGGGACAGCCTCTGGTCAGCCCCAGCATTTT
-,TRBD1,TRBJ2-5,TRBV5-1,CASSPTGARETQYF,TGCGCCAGCAGCCCAACAGGGGCGAGGGAGACCCAGTACTTC
-,-,TRBJ1-1,TRBV27,CASSLLLNTEAFF,TGTGCCAGCAGTTTACTATTGAACACTGAAGCTTTCTTT
-,TRBD1,TRBJ1-2,TRBV19,CASREATGRSYGYTF,TGTGCCAGTCGGGAAGCGACAGGGCGCTCCTATGGCTACACCTTC
-,-,TRBJ1-1,TRBV7-9,CASRVGGGAKGTEAFF,TGTGCCAGCAGGGTGGGAGGAGGGGCTAAGGGAACTGAAGCTTTCTTT
-,TRBD1,TRBJ1-5,TRBV6-5,CASSFTGGAGQPQHF,TGTGCCAGCAGTTTCACAGGGGGCGCAGGGCAGCCCCAGCATTTT
-,TRBD1,TRBJ2-7,TRBV19,CASTTGQGGGEQYF,TGTGCCAGTACCACGGGACAGGGGGGCGGAGAGCAGTACTTC
-,-,TRBJ1-5,TRBV13,CASSSLGTSGDQPQHF,TGTGCCAGCAGCTCTCTCGGGACATCGGGTGATCAGCCCCAGCATTTT
once,TRBD1,TRBJ2-7,TRBV7-2,CASSPPNRGLYEQYF,TGTGCCAGCAGCCCCCCAAACAGGGGGCTCTACGAGCAGTACTTC
-,TRBD1,TRBJ2-2,TRBV7-9,CASSLGTGVSGELFF,TGTGCCAGCAGCTTAGGGACAGGGGTCTCCGGGGAGCTGTTTTTT
once,-,TRBJ1-1,TRBV9,CASSPTGGNTEAFF,TGTGCCAGCAGCCCAACCGGGGGTAACACTGAAGCTTTCTTT
-,-,TRBJ2-7,TRBV12-5,CASAYSYEQYF,TGTGCTAGTGCCTACTCCTACGAGCAGTACTTC
-,-,TRBJ1-6,TRBV28,CASSWGPTESSLHF,TGTGCCAGCAGTTGGGGCCCGACTGAATCATCCCTCCACTTT
-,-,TRBJ1-5,TRBV27,CASSPRYGNQPQHF,TGTGCCAGCAGCCCCCGGTACGGCAATCAGCCCCAGCATTTT
-,-,TRBJ1-5,TRBV6-5,CASRPQGVGQPQHF,TGTGCCAGCAGGCCTCAGGGTGTTGGACAGCCCCAGCATTTT
once,-,TRBJ1-4,TRBV5-1,CASSPGVYGSEKLFF,TGCGCCAGCAGCCCCGGGGTTTATGGAAGTGAAAAACTGTTTTTT
-,TRBD2,TRBJ2-1,TRBV10-3,CAISVTGTRSSHEQFF,TGTGCCATCAGTGTTACCGGGACTAGAAGTTCCCATGAGCAGTTCTTC
-,TRBD1,TRBJ2-2,TRBV30,CAWSPRPGQGASGELFF,TGTGCCTGGAGTCCACGTCCGGGACAGGGGGCGTCCGGGGAGCTGTTTTTT
-,-,TRBJ2-5,TRBV2,CASLYAETQYF,TGTGCCAGCCTCTATGCGGAGACCCAGTACTTC
-,TRBD1,TRBJ2-2,TRBV19,CASSWTGVGELFF,TGTGCCAGTAGCTGGACAGGGGTCGGGGAGCTGTTTTTT
-,-,TRBJ2-7,TRBV2,CASMSYQPDSKYEQYF,TGTGCCAGCATGTCCTACCAACCCGACAGCAAGTACGAGCAGTACTTC
-,TRBD1,TRBJ1-4,TRBV7-9,CASSLGQGAREKLFF,TGTGCCAGCAGCTTAGGGCAGGGGGCTAGGGAAAAACTGTTTTTT
-,TRBD2,TRBJ2-2,TRBV19,CASSITSGGDTGELFF,TGTGCCAGTAGTATTACTAGCGGGGGGGACACCGGGGAGCTGTTTTTT
-,-,TRBJ1-1,TRBV7-9,CASSLVEGAAEAFF,TGTGCCAGCAGCTTAGTCGAGGGAGCGGCTGAAGCTTTCTTT
-,-,TRBJ1-3,TRBV5-6,CASSSLGGTYSSSGNTIYF,TGTGCCAGCAGCTCGTTGGGGGGTACTTATTCTAGCTCTGGAAACACCATATATTTT
-,TRBD1,TRBJ2-3,TRBV5-1,CASSWDRGRMDTQYF,TGCGCCAGCAGCTGGGACAGGGGGCGGATGGATACGCAGTATTTT
once,-,TRBJ1-1,TRBV5-1,CASSLWGPRGGSTEAFF,TGCGCCAGCAGCCTATGGGGTCCCCGGGGTGGAAGCACTGAAGCTTTCTTT
-,TRBD1,TRBJ2-1,TRBV5-1,CASSLAGQGAGNEQFF,TGCGCCAGCAGCTTGGCGGGACAGGGGGCAGGCAATGAGCAGTTCTTC
-,TRBD1,TRBJ2-1,TRBV9,CASSQRQGLDEQFF,TGTGCCAGCAGCCAAAGACAGGGTCTCGATGAGCAGTTCTTC
-,-,TRBJ1-2,TRBV18,CASSPPPGWSYGYTF,TGTGCCAGCTCACCACCTCCAGGGTGGAGCTATGGCTACACCTTC
-,-,TRBJ1-2,TRBV30,CAWSLPGQHHVGYTF,TGTGCCTGGAGTCTCCCGGGACAACATCATGTCGGCTACACCTTC
-,TRBD1,TRBJ1-1,TRBV2,CASTQTGANTEAFF,TGTGCCAGCACCCAGACAGGGGCGAACACTGAAGCTTTCTTT
few,TRBD2,TRBJ2-2,TRBV20-1,CSASPGLAGTGELFF,TGCAGTGCTAGTCCGGGACTAGCGGGCACCGGGGAGCTGTTTTTT
-,TRBD1,TRBJ2-7,TRBV6-5,CASNRQGRFYEQYF,TGTGCCAGCAATAGACAGGGAAGATTCTACGAGCAGTACTTC
-,-,TRBJ1-6,TRBV7-9,CASSPGGGTSPLHF,TGTGCCAGCAGCCCGGGGGGGGGCACGTCACCCCTCCACTTT
-,-,TRBJ2-3,TRBV25-1,CASSLGIQGRGDTQYF,TGTGCCAGCAGCCTAGGGATACAGGGAAGGGGAGATACGCAGTATTTT
-,-,TRBJ2-5,TRBV24-1,CATSDPVQAGRETQYF,TGTGCCACCAGTGACCCTGTACAGGCGGGGAGGGAGACCCAGTACTTC
-,TRBD2,TRBJ2-3,TRBV2,CASSPRLAGVSITSTDTQYF,TGTGCCAGCAGCCCTAGACTAGCGGGGGTATCAATTACTAGCACAGATACGCAGTATTTT
-,-,TRBJ2-3,TRBV7-8,CASRRLGTDTQYF,TGTGCCAGCCGTCGGTTAGGCACAGATACGCAGTATTTT
-,-,TRBJ1-2,TRBV6-1,CASSETVGRGEHRPF,TGTGCCAGCAGTGAAACCGTCGGCAGGGGAGAACATCGCCCCTTC
-,-,TRBJ1-4,TRBV10-2,CATGGGVGDEKLFF,TGCGCCACCGGGGGAGGGGTCGGGGATGAAAAACTGTTTTTT
once,-,TRBJ1-3,TRBV18,CASSPRQESGNTIYF,TGTGCCAGCTCACCACGACAGGAGTCTGGAAACACCATATATTTT
-,-,TRBJ2-3,TRBV5-1,CASKGRASTDTQYF,TGCGCCAGCAAGGGCAGGGCCAGCACAGATACGCAGTATTTT